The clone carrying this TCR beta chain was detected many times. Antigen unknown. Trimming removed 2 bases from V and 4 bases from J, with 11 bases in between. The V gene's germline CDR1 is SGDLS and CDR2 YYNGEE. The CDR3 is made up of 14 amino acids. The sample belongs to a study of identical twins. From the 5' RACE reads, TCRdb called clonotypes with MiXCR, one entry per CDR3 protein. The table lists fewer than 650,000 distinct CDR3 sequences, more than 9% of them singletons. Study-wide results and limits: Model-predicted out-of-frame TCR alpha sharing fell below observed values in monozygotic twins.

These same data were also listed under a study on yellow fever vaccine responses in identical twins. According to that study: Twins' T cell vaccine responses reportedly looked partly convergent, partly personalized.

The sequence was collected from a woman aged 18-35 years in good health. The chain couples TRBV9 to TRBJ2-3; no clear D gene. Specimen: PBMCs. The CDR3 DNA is TGTGCCAGCAGCGTTCTCGCGGTGCCAGATACGCAGTATTTT. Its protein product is CASSVLAVPDTQYF.